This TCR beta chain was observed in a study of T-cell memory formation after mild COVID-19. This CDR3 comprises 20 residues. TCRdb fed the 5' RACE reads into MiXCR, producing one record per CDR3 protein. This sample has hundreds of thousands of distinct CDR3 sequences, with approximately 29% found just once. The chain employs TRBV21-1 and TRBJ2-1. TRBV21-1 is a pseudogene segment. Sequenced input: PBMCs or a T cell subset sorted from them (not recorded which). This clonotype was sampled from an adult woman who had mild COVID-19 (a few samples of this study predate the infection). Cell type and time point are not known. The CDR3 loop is CASSRKRNVVRDRDGDEQFF. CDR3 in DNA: TGTGCCAGCAGCCGGAAACGCAACGTCGTAAGGGATCGCGATGGGGATGAGCAGTTCTTC.